This T cell receptor beta chain was sequenced for a study of response to subunit inactivated influenza vaccine. TCRdb reprocessed the RT-PCR reads via MiXCR and lists one record per CDR3 protein. The sample has roughly 500,000 distinct CDR3 sequences; approximately 15% are singletons. The CDR3 consists of 15 residues. Germline assignment: CDR1 SNHLY and CDR2 FYNNEI. V was pared by 6 bases and J by 0 bases, with 12 bases between. The TCR originated in a man between 50 and 75 years old who received an inactivated influenza vaccine. Sample: CD4+ T cells sorted from PBMCs, taken less than 30 months after vaccination. The rearrangement joins TRBV2 to TRBJ1-3; D unclear. The CDR3 is CASRQPGVSGNTIYF. CDR3 DNA: TGTGCCAGCAGGCAACCGGGCGTCTCTGGAAACACCATATATTTT. Full variable domain (rest looked up from reference TRBV2 and TRBJ1-3): EPEVTQTPSHQVTQMGQEVILRCVPISNHLYFYWYRQILGQKVEFLVSFYNNEISEKSEIFDDQFSVERPDGSNFTLKIRSTKLEDSAMYFCASRQPGVSGNTIYFGEGSWLTVV.